This T cell receptor beta chain was sequenced during a study of OX40 agonist ivuxolimab in advanced cancers. Germline CDR1 SNHLY, CDR2 FYNNEI. CDR3 length equals 11 residues. V lost 6 bases and J lost 3, with 2 bases in between. Data came from immunoSEQ multiplex PCR; TCRdb stores just in-frame clones and leaves some out. Seen here are approximately 57,000 clones, about 87% observed once, and the top ten hold over 3%. Sequenced here: CD4+ or CD8+ T cells sorted from blood, sampled in a trial of the OX40 agonist ivuxolimab. This chain connects TRBV2 to TRBJ2-2; D remains ambiguous. The TCR sequence derives from an adult with an advanced solid tumor such as melanoma, head and neck, liver or kidney cancer. For the CDR3, the DNA is TGTGCCAGCAGGGACACCGGGGAGCTGTTTTTT. Residues: CASRDTGELFF.